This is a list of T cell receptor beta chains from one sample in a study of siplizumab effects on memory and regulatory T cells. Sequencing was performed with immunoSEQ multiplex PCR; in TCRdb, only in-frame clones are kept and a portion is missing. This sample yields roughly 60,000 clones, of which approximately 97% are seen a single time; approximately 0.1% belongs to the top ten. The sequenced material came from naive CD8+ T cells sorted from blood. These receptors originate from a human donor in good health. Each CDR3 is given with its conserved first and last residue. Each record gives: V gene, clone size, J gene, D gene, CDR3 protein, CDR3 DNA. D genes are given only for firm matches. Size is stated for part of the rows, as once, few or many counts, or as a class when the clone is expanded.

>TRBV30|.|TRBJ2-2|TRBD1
CAWRGQGAGELFF
TGTGCCTGGAGGGGACAGGGAGCCGGGGAGCTGTTTTTT
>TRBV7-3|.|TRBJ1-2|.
CASSVGGDYGYTF
TGTGCCAGCAGCGTCGGGGGGGACTATGGCTACACCTTC
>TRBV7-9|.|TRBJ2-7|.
CASSLASDASSYEQYF
TGTGCCAGCAGCTTAGCGAGTGACGCGAGCTCCTACGAGCAGTACTTC
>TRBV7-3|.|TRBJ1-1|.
CASSLTGDTEAFF
TGTGCCAGCAGCTTAACCGGCGACACTGAAGCTTTCTTT
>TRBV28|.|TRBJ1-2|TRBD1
CASSQDRSVYGYTF
TGTGCCAGCAGCCAGGACAGGAGTGTCTATGGCTACACCTTC
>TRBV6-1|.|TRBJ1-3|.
CATPGVGNTIYF
TGTGCCACCCCAGGGGTTGGAAACACCATATATTTT
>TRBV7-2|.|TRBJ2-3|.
CASSLVGVSTDTQYF
TGTGCCAGCAGCTTAGTGGGGGTGAGCACAGATACGCAGTATTTT
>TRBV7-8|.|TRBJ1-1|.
CASSPQNMNTEAFF
TGTGCCAGCAGCCCTCAAAATATGAACACTGAAGCTTTCTTT
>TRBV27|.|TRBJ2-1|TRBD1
CASSLQGAGYNEQFF
TGTGCCAGCAGTTTACAGGGGGCGGGCTACAATGAGCAGTTCTTC
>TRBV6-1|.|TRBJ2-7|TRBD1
CASSEKWGQTSSYEQYF
TGTGCCAGCAGTGAAAAATGGGGACAGACAAGCTCCTACGAGCAGTACTTC
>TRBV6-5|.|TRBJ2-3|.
CASSSTSTDTQYF
TGTGCCAGCAGTTCGACTAGCACAGATACGCAGTATTTT
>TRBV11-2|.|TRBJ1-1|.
CASSLYWNTEAFF
TGTGCCAGCAGCCTCTACTGGAACACTGAAGCTTTCTTT
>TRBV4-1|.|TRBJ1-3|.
CASSQAPRPDTSGNTIYF
TGCGCCAGCAGCCAAGCCCCTCGTCCGGACACATCTGGAAACACCATATATTTT
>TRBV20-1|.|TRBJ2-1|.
CSASSYNEQFF
TGCAGTGCTAGTAGTTACAATGAGCAGTTCTTC
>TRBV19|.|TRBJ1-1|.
CASSIGVRGNTEAFF
TGTGCCAGTAGTATAGGCGTCAGGGGGAACACTGAAGCTTTCTTT
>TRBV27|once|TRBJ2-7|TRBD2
CASSAGSGGPYEQYF
TGTGCCAGCAGTGCGGGCAGCGGGGGGCCGTACGAGCAGTACTTC
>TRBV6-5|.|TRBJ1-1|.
CASIAGSTEAFF
TGTGCCAGCATTGCAGGGTCCACTGAAGCTTTCTTT
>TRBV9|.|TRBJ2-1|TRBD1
CASSVEQGYNEQFF
TGTGCCAGCAGCGTAGAACAGGGGTACAATGAGCAGTTCTTC
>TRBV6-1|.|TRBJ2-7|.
CASSGGGSHYF
TGTGCCAGCAGTGGCGGGGGCAGCCACTACTTC
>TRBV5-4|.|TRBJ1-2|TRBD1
CASSPRPGGDYGYTF
TGTGCCAGCAGCCCTCGGCCAGGGGGAGACTATGGCTACACCTTC
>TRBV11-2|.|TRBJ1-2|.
CASEDPVNYGYTF
TGTGCCTCCGAGGACCCGGTCAACTATGGCTACACCTTC
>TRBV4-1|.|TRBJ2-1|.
CASSQSYGQINNEQFF
TGCGCCAGCAGCCAGTCCTATGGACAGATTAACAATGAGCAGTTCTTC
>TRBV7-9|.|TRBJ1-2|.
CASSHQSGDRDYGYTF
TGTGCCAGCAGCCACCAATCGGGGGATAGGGACTATGGCTACACCTTC
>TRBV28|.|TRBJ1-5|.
CASSPLGGNKPQHF
TGTGCCAGCAGTCCCCTGGGGGGTAATAAGCCCCAGCATTTT
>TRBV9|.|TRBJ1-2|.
CASSGRETTGYGYTF
TGTGCCAGCAGCGGAAGAGAGACAACGGGCTATGGCTACACCTTC
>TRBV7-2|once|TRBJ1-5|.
CASSLVWGKYSNQPQHF
TGTGCCAGCAGCTTAGTTTGGGGCAAATATAGCAATCAGCCCCAGCATTTT
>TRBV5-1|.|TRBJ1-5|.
CASSLGTDSNQPQHF
TGCGCCAGCAGCTTGGGGACAGATAGCAATCAGCCCCAGCATTTT
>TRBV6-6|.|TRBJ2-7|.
CASSYSTTYEQYF
TGTGCCAGCAGTTACTCGACAACATACGAGCAGTACTTC
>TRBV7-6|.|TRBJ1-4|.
CASSSRGEPTNEKLFF
TGTGCCAGCAGTAGCAGGGGCGAGCCAACTAATGAAAAACTGTTTTTT
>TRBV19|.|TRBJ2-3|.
CASSIPQTDSLEDTQYF
TGTGCCAGTAGTATCCCCCAGACAGACTCCCTTGAGGATACGCAGTATTTT
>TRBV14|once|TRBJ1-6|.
CASSQAAYNSPLHF
TGTGCCAGCAGCCAAGCGGCCTATAATTCACCCCTCCACTTT